Shown below are 23 T cell receptor beta chains from a single sample sequenced in a study of blood T cell repertoires in COVID-19. TCRdb keeps only in-frame clones here, not all; method: immunoSEQ multiplex PCR. The data contain approximately 200,000 clones, 80% of them singletons. The source material was PBMCs or T cells enriched from blood (not recorded which). Receptors originate from a woman aged 40 to 55 with acute COVID-19.

This clone was observed a few times. The chain employs TRBV6-1 and TRBJ2-4; 9 bases are a match to TRBD1. Germline CDR1 is MNHNS and CDR2 is SASEGT. Trimming took 6 bases from V and 0 from J; bases not matched to a gene: 18. The CDR3 has 20 amino acids. The CDR3 DNA reads as TGTGCCAGCAGGGAATGGGGACAGGGTCTCATCAATCTAGCCAAAAACATTCAGTACTTC. Translation gives CASREWGQGLINLAKNIQYF.

The chain recombines TRBV5-5 with TRBJ2-5; a weak D match, TRBD2 (6 bases). With 3 bases removed from V and 4 bases from J, the gap between germline ends came to 16 bases. CDR3 length equals 15 residues. The V gene's germline CDR1 is SGHKS and CDR2 YYEKEE (reference sequence). The CDR3 protein is CASSYGTGRRETQYF. CDR3 nucleotides: TGTGCCAGCAGCTACGGGACTGGGCGGCGAGAGACCCAGTACTTC. The full variable domain, completed using reference TRBV5-5 and TRBJ2-5, is DAGVTQSPTHLIKTRGQQVTLRCSPISGHKSVSWYQQVLGQGPQFIFQYYEKEERGRGNFPDRFSARQFPNYSSELNVNALLLGDSALYLCASSYGTGRRETQYFGPGTRLLVL.

The V and J genes are TRBV3-1 (or the pseudogene TRBV3-2) and TRBJ1-2, with 7 bases lining up with TRBD1. The trim removed 4 bases at V and 6 bases at J, leaving 8 bases unmatched. Germline V gene lookup returns CDR1 LGHDT and CDR2 YNNKEL (reference sequence). The CDR3 length is 14 residues. The CDR3 protein is CASSLNRGSHGYTF. CDR3 in DNA: TGTGCCAGCAGCCTTAACAGGGGATCCCATGGCTACACCTTC.

This clone has a handful of counts. This chain connects TRBV4-3 to TRBJ1-5; a possible D gene is TRBD1 (6 bases). The CDR3 length is 15 residues. Trimming pared 0 bases from V and 7 bases from J, leaving 13 bases between. CDR1 is LGHNA and CDR2 is YSLEER in the germline V gene. The CDR3 DNA reads TGCGCCAGCAGCCAAGAGCGGGGGCGAGGACAGCCCCAGCATTTT. Translation gives CASSQERGRGQPQHF.

CDR3: CATSRSPTVSGANVLTF. In DNA form, the CDR3 reads TGTGCCACCAGCCGTTCCCCGACAGTCTCTGGGGCCAACGTCCTGACTTTC. The V call is TRBV15, the J call TRBJ2-6; a possible D gene is TRBD1 (5 bases). The germline V gene has CDR1 LNHNV and CDR2 YYDKDF (reference sequence). Trimming pared 5 bases from V and 0 bases from J, leaving 14 bases between. The CDR3 loop spans 17 amino acids.

The chain joins TRBV7-2 to TRBJ2-4; TRBD1 matches 9 bases. With V trimmed by 5 bases and J by 5 bases, 7 bases remained unmatched. The CDR3 is made up of 15 amino acids. CDR1 is SGHTA, CDR2 FQGNSA, per germline. CDR3 region: CASSRGTGSENIQYF. The CDR3 bases are TGTGCCAGCAGCAGGGGGACAGGGTCCGAAAACATTCAGTACTTC.

This clone appeared a few times. The V gene is TRBV5-1, the J gene TRBJ2-5; no definite D call. This CDR3 spans 13 amino acids. V was shortened by 0 bases and J by 0 bases, with 3 bases between the two germline ends. Germline-derived CDR1 and CDR2 are SGHRS and YFSETQ. CDR3 in amino acids: CASSLANQETQYF. The CDR3 coding sequence is TGCGCCAGCAGCTTGGCTAACCAAGAGACCCAGTACTTC.

V usage is TRBV7-9 and J usage is TRBJ1-1, with unresolved D. V was cut by 11 bases and J by 3 bases, with 10 bases left in between. Germline CDR1 is SEHNR and CDR2 is FQNEAQ (reference sequence). The CDR3 is made up of 11 amino acids. CDR3 bases: TGTGCCTCAGGAGGGTACACTGAAGCTTTCTTT. Protein sequence: CASGGYTEAFF.

The J gene is TRBJ2-1, the V gene TRBV9; TRBD2 matches 9 bases. The CDR3 runs 16 residues. The V and J ends lost 0 bases and 1 base, in that order; junction bases with no gene match: 2. Germline V gene sequence: CDR1 SGDLS, CDR2 YYNGEE. The CDR3 DNA reads as TGTGCCAGCAGCGTAGGTAGCGGGGGTTCCTACAATGAGCAGTTCTTC. Amino acids: CASSVGSGGSYNEQFF.

The J gene is TRBJ2-5, the V gene TRBV28; D not certain. CDR3 size: 16 residues. V lost 5 bases to trimming and J lost 2 bases, with 18 bases between them. Germline CDR1 is MDHEN and CDR2 is SYDVKM. CDR3 DNA: TGTGCCAGCAGTCCTATAAATAGAGGCCCGCAAGAGACCCAGTACTTC. Encoded protein: CASSPINRGPQETQYF.

The chain has TRBV3-1 (or the pseudogene TRBV3-2) and TRBJ2-3; D is unclear. The CDR3 runs to 14 residues. In germline, CDR1 is LGHDT, CDR2 YNNKEL (reference sequence). Trimming pared 4 bases from V and 3 bases from J, leaving 11 bases between. CDR3 region: CASSPLRATDTQYF. CDR3 coding DNA: TGTGCCAGCAGCCCGCTAAGAGCGACAGATACGCAGTATTTT.

This clone showed up just once. The same CDR3 arises from other DNA sequences in this sample as well. The chain joins TRBV18 to TRBJ1-4; 9 nucleotides agree with TRBD1. J lost 5 bases, V lost 6 bases, and 4 bases had no gene match. This CDR3 spans 14 amino acids. The germline V gene has CDR1 KGHSH and CDR2 LQKENI. CDR3 in DNA: TGTGCCAGCTCTCCCGACAGGGGGAATGAAAAACTGTTTTTT. Residues: CASSPDRGNEKLFF.

The chain carries TRBV7-2 and TRBJ1-1; 9 bases match TRBD1. The CDR3 has 15 residues. CDR1 is SGHTA, CDR2 FQGNSA, per germline. The trim removed 1 base at V and 4 bases at J, leaving 4 bases unmatched. The CDR3 DNA follows: TGTGCCAGCAGCTTAGTTCTGACAGGGGGCACTGAAGCTTTCTTT. Translation gives CASSLVLTGGTEAFF.

As regards this clone: This sample includes further DNA sequences coding for the same CDR3. The chain combines TRBV2 with TRBJ2-5; TRBD1 might be the D (6 bases). Germline V CDR1 and CDR2: SNHLY, FYNNEI. This CDR3 region has 14 residues. Trimming removed 3 bases at V and 1 base at J, with 9 bases between. CDR3 sequence: CASSDGRGQETQYF. CDR3 DNA sequence: TGTGCCAGCAGTGATGGCAGGGGCCAAGAGACCCAGTACTTC.

The V call is TRBV6-5, the J call TRBJ1-5; possible D gene TRBD1, 6 bases. The CDR3 is 15 residues long. Germline V gives CDR1 MNHEY, CDR2 SVGAGI. V shed 3 bases and J shed 7 bases, with 16 bases lying between them. CDR3 in DNA: TGTGCCAGCAGTTATGGTGGGGGCGGGGGGCAGCCCCAGCATTTT. Its protein product is CASSYGGGGGQPQHF.

The chain is built from TRBV29-1 and TRBJ1-1; D possibly corresponds to TRBD1 (6 bases). This CDR3 comprises 15 residues. V was clipped by 7 bases and J by 0 bases, with 18 bases between them. CDR1 is SQVTM, CDR2 ANQGSEA, per germline. CDR3 nucleotide sequence: TGCAGCGGATCCCTGAGGGGGGGAATGAACACTGAAGCTTTCTTT. Residues: CSGSLRGGMNTEAFF.

The V gene is TRBV5-1, the J gene TRBJ1-2; 12 bases align to TRBD1. V dropped 1 base and J dropped 7; count of bases not matched to a gene: 11. This CDR3 contains 17 residues. The germline V gene has CDR1 SGHRS and CDR2 YFSETQ. The CDR3 loop reads CASSLMGQGARVGGYTF. In DNA form, the CDR3 reads TGCGCCAGCAGCTTGATGGGACAGGGGGCGCGAGTGGGTGGCTACACCTTC.

The gene calls are TRBV30 and TRBJ1-1; 7 nucleotides align to TRBD1. J lost 1 base, V lost 2 bases, and 4 bases had no gene match. Germline V gene data show CDR1 as GTSNPN and CDR2 as SVGIG (reference sequence). This CDR3 is 14 amino acids long. CDR3 protein: CAWSRDSWNTEAFF. The CDR3 DNA reads as TGTGCCTGGAGTAGGGACAGCTGGAACACTGAAGCTTTCTTT.

This clone was detected only a few times. The rearrangement uses TRBV24-1 and TRBJ2-2, with 10 nucleotides matching TRBD1. The CDR3 loop spans 16 amino acids. Germline loops: CDR1 KGHDR, CDR2 SFDVKD. Unmatched junction bases numbered 0, after V lost 0 bases and J lost 3 bases. CDR3 sequence reads: CATSDLGQGDTGELFF. The DNA for the CDR3 is TGTGCCACCAGTGATTTGGGACAGGGGGACACCGGGGAGCTGTTTTTT.

In nucleotides, the CDR3 is TGTGCCAGCTCACCTCAGCAGGGCTATAATGAAAAACTGTTTTTT. This codes for CASSPQQGYNEKLFF. This chain joins TRBV18 and TRBJ1-4; D may be TRBD1 (5 bases). V gave up 3 bases and J gave up 4 bases, with 12 bases separating them. CDR3 length: 15 residues. In germline, CDR1 is KGHSH, CDR2 LQKENI.

The chain links TRBV7-8 to TRBJ1-5, with D perhaps TRBD1 (5 bases). The CDR3 is 14 amino acids. Germline CDR1 reads SGHVS; CDR2 reads FQNEAQ. With 8 bases removed from V and 2 bases from J, the gap between germline ends came to 13 bases. The CDR3 reads CASSGPGGNQPQHF. CDR3 bases: TGTGCCAGCTCAGGGCCTGGGGGCAATCAGCCCCAGCATTTT.

A single count supports this clone. The chain carries TRBV6-5 and TRBJ2-7, with 7 nucleotides matching TRBD1. After removal of 0 bases from V and 2 bases from J, the junction contained 7 bases not matched to a gene. Per the germline V gene, CDR1 is MNHEY and CDR2 is SVGAGI. The CDR3 extends over 16 amino acids. The CDR3: CASSYSRQGSTYEQYF. The DNA for the CDR3 is TGTGCCAGCAGTTACTCCAGACAGGGTAGTACCTACGAGCAGTACTTC.

The genes are TRBV5-1 and TRBJ2-1; TRBD2 matches at 7 bases. The CDR3 is 17 residues long. Per germline, CDR1 SGHRS and CDR2 YFSETQ. With V trimmed by 0 bases and J by 0 bases, 6 bases remained unmatched. CDR3 sequence: CASSLDFGRNSYNEQFF. The CDR3 nucleotides read TGCGCCAGCAGCTTGGACTTCGGGAGGAACTCCTACAATGAGCAGTTCTTC.